Below, 22 T cell receptor beta chains from the same sample are listed, as sequenced in a study of blood T cell repertoires in COVID-19. TCRdb's copy holds only in-frame clones and misses some; the assay was immunoSEQ multiplex PCR. The sample consists of about 390,000 clones, around 87% of them appearing once. What was sequenced was peripheral blood. These receptors came from an older woman with COVID-19, enrolled during active disease.

This clone was observed once. A read error may explain this, as a much larger clone is one base away. J is TRBJ2-7 and V is TRBV28; the match to TRBD1 covers 7 bases. The J segment lost 1 base and the V segment lost 7 bases, leaving 7 bases of the junction unmatched. The CDR3 has 14 amino acids. CDR1 MDHEN and CDR2 SYDVKM come from the germline V gene. The CDR3 bases are TGTGCCAGCAACTTCCGGGACAGTTCCTACGAGCAGTACTTC. Translating gives CASNFRDSSYEQYF.

The gene calls are TRBV30 and TRBJ1-2; D possibly corresponds to TRBD1 (6 bases). V lost 3 bases to trimming and J lost 6 bases, with 20 bases between them. The CDR3 length is 15 residues. The germline CDR1 and CDR2 sequences are GTSNPN and SVGIG (reference sequence). The CDR3 is CAWSRYVQGKDGYTF. The CDR3 DNA reads as TGTGCCTGGAGCCGCTATGTACAGGGCAAGGATGGCTACACCTTC.

This chain links TRBV28 with TRBJ2-1; a weak D match, TRBD2 (6 bases). The CDR3 spans 11 residues. CDR1 is MDHEN, CDR2 SYDVKM, per germline. The V end lost 7 bases, the J end lost 8 bases, and 9 bases lay between the germline ends. Here the CDR3 reads CASTPGDEQFF. The DNA of the CDR3 is TGTGCCAGCACTCCGGGGGATGAGCAGTTCTTC.

A single count supports this clone. This chain uses TRBV5-4 with TRBJ1-2; 8 bases align to TRBD1. Per germline, CDR1 SGHNT and CDR2 YYREEE (reference sequence). J gave up 5 bases and V 4 bases, and 7 bases lay outside the gene matches. This CDR3 contains 14 residues. Here the CDR3 reads CASSPQGALYGYTF. CDR3 sequence (DNA): TGTGCCAGCAGCCCTCAGGGGGCTTTATATGGCTACACCTTC.

To note about this clone: The sample carries other DNA sequences with the same CDR3. This chain links TRBV12-3 or TRBV12-4 with TRBJ2-3, with D uncertain. V was pared by 4 bases and J by 4 bases, with 6 bases between. There are 12 residues in the CDR3. CDR3 sequence: CASSSRSDTQYF. The DNA for the CDR3 is TGTGCCAGCAGTTCCCGGTCAGATACGCAGTATTTT.

In its sample, this clone was seen a few times. The rearrangement links TRBV27 to TRBJ1-3, with unresolved D. This CDR3 comprises 12 residues. V gave up 3 bases and J gave up 6 bases, with 6 bases separating them. Germline assignment: CDR1 MNHEY and CDR2 SMNVEV (reference sequence). For the CDR3, the DNA is TGTGCCAGCAGTTTCGGAGTAAACACCATATATTTT. Translation gives CASSFGVNTIYF.

J is TRBJ2-3 and V is TRBV4-1; 9 bases are shared with TRBD2. Germline-derived CDR1 and CDR2 are MGHRA and YSYEKL. There are 16 residues in the CDR3. V shed 3 bases and J 6 bases; nucleotides not matched to a gene: 10. The CDR3 here is CASSHVLAGRTDTQYF. The DNA for the CDR3 is TGCGCCAGCAGCCATGTCCTAGCGGGGCGTACGGATACGCAGTATTTT.

The table lists this clone with a few counts. The CDR3 is CASTRQGSYNSPLHF. The CDR3 DNA follows: TGTGCCAGCACCAGACAGGGATCCTATAATTCACCCCTCCACTTT. The chain uses TRBV28 and TRBJ1-6; 7 nucleotides line up with TRBD1. V dropped 7 bases and J dropped 1; count of bases not matched to a gene: 4. This CDR3 spans 15 amino acids. Germline CDR1 reads MDHEN; CDR2 reads SYDVKM.

The rearrangement joins TRBV5-5 to TRBJ1-4; 11 nucleotides agree with TRBD1. Germline V gene sequence: CDR1 SGHKS, CDR2 YYEKEE (reference sequence). CDR3 length: 17 amino acids. The V segment lost 4 bases and the J segment 3 bases; nucleotides outside the gene matches: 8. The CDR3 DNA reads as TGTGCCAGCAGCGACAAGGACAGGGGGCTGTCTAATGAAAAACTGTTTTTT. It yields the protein CASSDKDRGLSNEKLFF.

The chain is built from TRBV5-1 and TRBJ1-6; D possibly corresponds to TRBD1 (5 bases). CDR3 length: 15 amino acids. The germline V gene has CDR1 SGHRS and CDR2 YFSETQ. V was shortened by 0 bases and J by 7 bases, with 11 bases between the two germline ends. CDR3 sequence reads: CASSLEPGSNSPLHF. The DNA for the CDR3 is TGCGCCAGCAGCTTGGAGCCAGGGTCAAATTCACCCCTCCACTTT. The full variable domain, rest sourced from reference TRBV5-1 and TRBJ1-6, is KAGVTQTPRYLIKTRGQQVTLSCSPISGHRSVSWYQQTPGQGLQFLFEYFSETQRNKGNFPGRFSGRQFSNSRSEMNVSTLELGDSALYLCASSLEPGSNSPLHFGNGTRLTVT.

The V and J genes are TRBV5-4 and TRBJ1-2; 7 bases align to TRBD1. V dropped 4 bases and J dropped 8; count of bases not matched to a gene: 11. CDR1 is SGHNT and CDR2 is YYREEE in the germline V gene (reference sequence). The CDR3 has 14 residues. CDR3 coding DNA: TGTGCCAGCAGCGACATAGGGGGCGCTTTGGGCTACACCTTC. Translation: CASSDIGGALGYTF.

The V call is TRBV5-4, the J call TRBJ2-3; no reliable D call. The CDR3 length is 18 residues. Germline assignment: CDR1 SGHNT and CDR2 YYREEE (reference sequence). V gave up 4 bases and J gave up 0 bases, with 21 bases separating them. The CDR3 nucleotides are TGTGCCAGCAGCCAAACCAATTCAGGCGTCTCTAGCACAGATACGCAGTATTTT. Translated: CASSQTNSGVSSTDTQYF.

This clone occurred once. The chain joins TRBV28 to TRBJ2-5; D gene unclear. The CDR3 totals 11 residues. Germline V lookup: CDR1 MDHEN, CDR2 SYDVKM. V was cut by 6 bases and J by 0 bases, with 2 bases left in between. The CDR3, as DNA: TGTGCCAGCAGCTACCAAGAGACCCAGTACTTC. The encoded protein is CASSYQETQYF.

The chain couples TRBV5-1 to TRBJ2-2; 11 bases map to TRBD2. CDR1 SGHRS and CDR2 YFSETQ come from the germline V gene. CDR3 length equals 17 residues. The V segment lost 3 bases and the J segment 0 bases; nucleotides outside the gene matches: 4. The CDR3 DNA reads TGCGCCAGCAGCTACACTAGCGGGGGAACGAACACCGGGGAGCTGTTTTTT. Translated: CASSYTSGGTNTGELFF.

The chain is built from TRBV6-5 and TRBJ2-5; possibly TRBD1 for D (6 bases). The CDR3 extends over 15 amino acids. CDR1 MNHEY and CDR2 SVGAGI come from the germline V gene. Trimming shortened V by 4 bases and J by 0 bases, and 12 bases separated the two germline ends. This chain's CDR3 is CASSSSQGNQETQYF. The CDR3 region has the DNA TGTGCCAGCAGTTCCTCACAGGGTAACCAAGAGACCCAGTACTTC.

The chain uses TRBV7-9 and TRBJ2-5; 7 positions agree with TRBD2. CDR3 length: 17 residues. J lost 5 bases, V lost 1 base, and 13 bases had no gene match. Germline-derived CDR1 and CDR2 are SEHNR and FQNEAQ (reference sequence). CDR3 sequence reads: CASSLEVLAGREETQYF. Written as DNA, the CDR3 is TGTGCCAGCAGCTTAGAGGTTTTGGCAGGGAGGGAGGAGACCCAGTACTTC.

This chain connects TRBV5-1 to TRBJ2-3; 9 bases map to TRBD1. Germline values: CDR1 SGHRS, CDR2 YFSETQ. The V and J ends lost 4 bases and 6 bases, in that order; junction bases with no gene match: 6. The CDR3 is made up of 14 amino acids. The CDR3 DNA follows: TGCGCCAGCAGCCTACAGGGGGCGTATGATACGCAGTATTTT. Translating gives CASSLQGAYDTQYF. Full variable domain (remainder filled in from reference TRBV5-1 and TRBJ2-3): KAGVTQTPRYLIKTRGQQVTLSCSPISGHRSVSWYQQTPGQGLQFLFEYFSETQRNKGNFPGRFSGRQFSNSRSEMNVSTLELGDSALYLCASSLQGAYDTQYFGPGTRLTVL.

In this sample, this clone turned up once. The same CDR3 is also encoded by other DNA sequences in this sample. In DNA form, the CDR3 reads TGTGCCAGCAGCCAGGGTTCCTCCTACAATGAGCAGTTCTTC. Its translation: CASSQGSSYNEQFF. V is TRBV11-3 and J is TRBJ2-1; D may be TRBD1 (5 bases). V was cut by 5 bases and J by 0 bases, with 8 bases left in between. The CDR3 is made up of 14 amino acids. CDR1 is SGHNT, CDR2 YENEEA, per germline.

The chain recombines TRBV28 with TRBJ1-2; a possible D gene is TRBD1 (6 bases). Germline assignment: CDR1 MDHEN and CDR2 SYDVKM. V was shortened by 1 base and J by 4 bases, with 13 bases between the two germline ends. The CDR3 is 15 amino acids. CDR3 DNA sequence: TGTGCCAGCAGTTTATCGGGGGGCCCTGGCTATGGCTACACCTTC. It yields the protein CASSLSGGPGYGYTF.

The chain joins TRBV7-2 to TRBJ2-7, with 9 bases lining up with TRBD1. Germline V gives CDR1 SGHTA, CDR2 FQGNSA. Trimming at V came to 5 bases and at J to 9 bases, leaving 14 bases not matched to a gene. CDR3 length equals 15 residues. The CDR3 DNA sequence: TGTGCCAGCAGCCCAGCCGGGACAGGGTCAGTCGGGCAGTACTTC. Protein: CASSPAGTGSVGQYF.

V gene TRBV5-1 combines with J gene TRBJ2-1, with 8 bases identical to TRBD1. The germline CDR1 and CDR2 sequences are SGHRS and YFSETQ. The length of the CDR3 is 13 residues. V dropped 6 bases and J dropped 10; count of bases not matched to a gene: 9. The CDR3 DNA sequence: TGCGCCAGCACGAACAGGGGGGTGAACGAGCAGTTCTTC. Its translation is CASTNRGVNEQFF.

This sequence joins TRBV7-9 and TRBJ1-4, with D tentatively TRBD1 (6 bases). Germline V gene lookup returns CDR1 SEHNR and CDR2 FQNEAQ (reference sequence). Trimming cost V 1 base and J 8 bases, with 11 bases left between them. The CDR3 covers 14 residues. The chain's CDR3 is CASSLGGPEEKLFF. The CDR3 DNA sequence: TGTGCCAGCAGCTTAGGGGGGCCGGAGGAAAAACTGTTTTTT.